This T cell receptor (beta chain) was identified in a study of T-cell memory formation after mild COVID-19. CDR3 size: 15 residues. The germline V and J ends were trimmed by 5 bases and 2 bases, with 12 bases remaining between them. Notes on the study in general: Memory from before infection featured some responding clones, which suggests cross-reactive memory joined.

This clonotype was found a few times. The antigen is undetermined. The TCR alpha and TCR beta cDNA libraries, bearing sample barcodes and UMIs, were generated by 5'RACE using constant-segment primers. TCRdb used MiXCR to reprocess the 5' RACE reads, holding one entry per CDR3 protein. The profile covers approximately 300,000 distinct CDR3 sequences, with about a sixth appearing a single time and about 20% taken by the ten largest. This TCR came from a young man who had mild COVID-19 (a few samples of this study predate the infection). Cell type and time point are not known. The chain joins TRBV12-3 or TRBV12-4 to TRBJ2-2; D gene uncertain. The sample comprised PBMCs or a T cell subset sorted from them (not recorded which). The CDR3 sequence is CASSRGRLNTGELFF. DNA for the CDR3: TGTGCCAGCAGTCGTGGACGGCTAAACACCGGGGAGCTGTTTTTT.